Sequencing of this TCR beta chain was carried out in a study of OX40 agonist ivuxolimab in advanced cancers. Notes on the study in general: Doses of 0.1 to 3.0 mg/kg were accompanied by clonal expansion of CD4+ and CD8+ blood T cells by week 6.

Assay used: immunoSEQ multiplex PCR; TCRdb lists only in-frame clones, some missing. The data contain about 78,000 clones, 70% to 85% of them singletons. As for this clone: Its antigen is not known.

V lost 4 bases and J lost 11; bases outside the gene matches: 4. The CDR3 is 11 amino acids. Germline V gene sequence: CDR1 SGHTA, CDR2 FQGNSA. Sequencing used CD4+ or CD8+ T cells sorted from blood, obtained in a trial of the OX40 agonist ivuxolimab. The clonotype was recovered from an adult with an advanced solid tumor such as melanoma, head and neck, liver or kidney cancer. The V and J genes are TRBV7-2 and TRBJ1-1; 7 bases are shared with TRBD1. CDR3 DNA: TGTGCCAGCAGCTCGCGACAGGGCGCTTTCTTT. Translating it yields CASSSRQGAFF.